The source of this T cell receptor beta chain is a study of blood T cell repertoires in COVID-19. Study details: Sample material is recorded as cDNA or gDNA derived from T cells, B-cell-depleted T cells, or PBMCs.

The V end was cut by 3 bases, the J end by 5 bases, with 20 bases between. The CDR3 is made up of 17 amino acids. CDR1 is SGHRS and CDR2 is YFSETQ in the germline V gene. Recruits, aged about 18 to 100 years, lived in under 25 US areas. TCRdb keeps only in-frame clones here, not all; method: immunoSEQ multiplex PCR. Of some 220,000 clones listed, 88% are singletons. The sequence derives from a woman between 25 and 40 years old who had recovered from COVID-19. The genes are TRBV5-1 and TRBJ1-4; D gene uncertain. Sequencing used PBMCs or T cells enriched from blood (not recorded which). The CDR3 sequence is CASSSGSRNSQNEKLFF. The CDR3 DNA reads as TGCGCCAGCAGCTCCGGGTCCCGCAATTCACAAAATGAAAAACTGTTTTTT. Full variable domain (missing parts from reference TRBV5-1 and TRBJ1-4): KAGVTQTPRYLIKTRGQQVTLSCSPISGHRSVSWYQQTPGQGLQFLFEYFSETQRNKGNFPGRFSGRQFSNSRSEMNVSTLELGDSALYLCASSSGSRNSQNEKLFFGSGTQLSVL.